Sequencing of this TCR beta chain was carried out in a study of T cell repertoires in cytomegalovirus infection. The wider study: CMV epitopes, recently identified HLA-C-restricted and well-studied HLA-B-restricted, were used. Evidence of both CMV infection and a matching HLA type came from public TCR beta signatures.

In regard to this clonotype: Antigen unknown.

TCRdb recomputed calls from the reads with MiXCR, one row per CDR3 protein. The data show about 830,000 distinct CDR3 sequences, roughly 33% seen once. J gave up 5 bases and V 0 bases, and 8 bases lay outside the gene matches. The CDR3 has 17 amino acids. CDR1 MNHNY and CDR2 SVGAGI come from the germline V gene (reference sequence). This TCR was recovered from a human donor in good health (CMV status not recorded). Some clones in this sample may be carry-over from other donors' samples. The material sequenced was cultured CD8+ T cells from PBMCs, taken from culture after CMV antigen stimulation. The chain uses TRBV6-6 and TRBJ2-1; 9 bases line up with TRBD1. For the CDR3, the DNA is TGTGCCAGCAGTTACTCCGGCCGGGACAGGGTCCACAATGAGCAGTTCTTC. It codes for CASSYSGRDRVHNEQFF.